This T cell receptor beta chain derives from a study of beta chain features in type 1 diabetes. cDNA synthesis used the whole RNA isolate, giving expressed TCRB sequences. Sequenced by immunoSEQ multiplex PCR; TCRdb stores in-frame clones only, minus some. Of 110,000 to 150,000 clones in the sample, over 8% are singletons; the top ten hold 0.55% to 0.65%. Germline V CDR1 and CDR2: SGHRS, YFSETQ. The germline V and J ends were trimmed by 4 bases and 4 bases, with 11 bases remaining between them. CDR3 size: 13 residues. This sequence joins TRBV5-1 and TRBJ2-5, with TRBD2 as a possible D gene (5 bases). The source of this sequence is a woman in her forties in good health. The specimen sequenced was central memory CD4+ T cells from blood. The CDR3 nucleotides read TGCGCCAGCAGCCCCGGTGCGGGAGAGACCCAGTACTTC. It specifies CASSPGAGETQYF.